These 20 T cell receptor beta chains came from one sample sequenced in a study of cytomegalovirus exposure and HLA in healthy donors. PCR used 60 Vbeta primers and 13 Jbeta primers. Assay: immunoSEQ multiplex PCR; the TCRdb copy retains only in-frame clones and omits some. The repertoire holds about 160,000 clones, with over 80% as singletons. Material for sequencing was PBMCs. The receptors derive from a girl aged 10 to 17 in good health and CMV-seropositive.

A remark on this clone: At one end the junction does not follow the germline gene, possibly because of a read error. The chain couples TRBV7-7 to TRBJ2-5; D is possibly TRBD2 (6 bases). Germline V CDR1 and CDR2: SSHAT, FNYEAQ (reference sequence). This CDR3 is 14 amino acids long. CDR3 DNA sequence: TGTGCTAGCAGCTTAGACCTAGCGAGGGAGACCCAGTACTTC. This codes for CASSLDLARETQYF.

The chain recombines TRBV6-4 with TRBJ2-2; 8 nucleotides line up with TRBD2. V dropped 4 bases and J dropped 6; count of bases not matched to a gene: 10. The CDR3 runs to 16 residues. Germline V gives CDR1 MRHNA, CDR2 SNTAGT. The CDR3 here is CASSAQPVSGAGELFF. In nucleotides, the CDR3 is TGTGCCAGCAGTGCCCAACCAGTTAGCGGGGCCGGGGAGCTGTTTTTT.

A single count supports this clone. The V and J genes are TRBV5-1 and TRBJ2-1, with D maybe TRBD1 (5 bases). This CDR3 comprises 16 residues. Trimming pared 6 bases from V and 0 bases from J, leaving 16 bases between. Germline V CDR1 and CDR2: SGHRS, YFSETQ. CDR3 amino acids: CASTKPTGTSYNEQFF. The DNA for the CDR3 is TGCGCCAGCACCAAGCCTACAGGTACCTCCTACAATGAGCAGTTCTTC.

The CDR3 DNA reads TGTGCCAGCAGCCTCCCGGGACAGGGGCGGAGAGATACGCAGTATTTT. Translation: CASSLPGQGRRDTQYF. The chain carries TRBV14 and TRBJ2-3; the match to TRBD1 covers 10 bases. The CDR3 consists of 16 residues. Germline values: CDR1 SGHDN, CDR2 FVKESK. With 4 bases clipped from V and 5 bases from J, the junction kept 9 bases outside the gene matches.

This chain connects TRBV6-4 to TRBJ2-1; 10 bases fit TRBD2. Germline values: CDR1 MRHNA, CDR2 SNTAGT. The CDR3 extends over 14 amino acids. J lost 3 bases, V lost 5 bases, and 1 base had no gene match. The CDR3 protein is CASSLAGGYNEQFF. CDR3 nucleotides: TGTGCCAGCAGTTTAGCGGGAGGCTACAATGAGCAGTTCTTC.

The J gene is TRBJ2-7, the V gene TRBV7-2, with 7 nucleotides matching TRBD2. This CDR3 comprises 15 residues. Germline V lookup: CDR1 SGHTA, CDR2 FQGNSA. With 5 bases clipped from V and 1 base from J, the junction kept 8 bases outside the gene matches. CDR3 nucleotides: TGTGCCAGCAGCCACCCGGGACTACTTTCCTACGAGCAGTACTTC. This encodes CASSHPGLLSYEQYF.

Comments on this clone: The same CDR3 arises from other DNA sequences in this sample as well. The chain is built from TRBV7-8 and TRBJ2-5; D ambiguous. V was pared by 1 base and J by 3 bases, with 21 bases between. This CDR3 spans 18 amino acids. The V gene's germline CDR1 is SGHVS and CDR2 FQNEAQ. DNA of the CDR3: TGTGCCAGCAGCTTAGGGGTTGGAGCCCACCCAGCAGAAGAGACCCAGTACTTC. Its protein is CASSLGVGAHPAEETQYF.

This clone was seen a single time. The chain links TRBV5-1 to TRBJ2-5; TRBD1 might be the D (6 bases). The DNA end favors TRBJ2-7, so the J call may be wrong. The CDR3 sequence is 15 residues long. Per the germline V gene, CDR1 is SGHRS and CDR2 is YFSETQ. The DNA for the CDR3 is TGCGCCAGCAGCTTCTACCCGGGACAAACCTACGAGCAGTACTTC. It translates to CASSFYPGQTYEQYF.

The chain has TRBV28 and TRBJ2-7, with unresolved D. This CDR3 is 12 amino acids long. The V and J ends lost 7 bases and 2 bases respectively, with 9 bases between them. Germline V gene sequence: CDR1 MDHEN, CDR2 SYDVKM. The CDR3 region is CASTRQPYEQYF. The CDR3 DNA reads as TGTGCCAGCACGAGGCAACCCTACGAGCAGTACTTC.

The chain employs TRBV7-3 and TRBJ2-5; 7 bases line up with TRBD2. The junction had 9 bases not matched to a gene; V was cut back by 4 bases and J by 4 bases. The germline CDR1 and CDR2 sequences are SGHTA and FQGTGA. The length of the CDR3 is 15 residues. The CDR3 DNA reads as TGTGCCAGCAGCTCCGGGGGGTGGTATGGAGAGACCCAGTACTTC. Residues: CASSSGGWYGETQYF.

The chain employs TRBV9 and TRBJ2-1, with D possibly TRBD2 on 6 matching bases. Trimming took 0 bases from V and 9 from J, leaving 13 bases between them. Germline lookup yields CDR1 SGDLS and CDR2 YYNGEE. This CDR3 region has 14 residues. CDR3 DNA: TGTGCCAGCAGCGTAGGGTCGGGAGTGGGTGAGCAGTTCTTC. As protein: CASSVGSGVGEQFF.

Details on this clone: An end of the junction does not agree with germline; a read error may underlie this. The chain recombines TRBV29-1 with TRBJ2-7; 7 nucleotides match TRBD1. Germline V CDR1 and CDR2: SQVTM, ANQGSEA. CDR3 length: 11 residues. This CDR3 reads CSVGGRYEQDF. The DNA of the CDR3 is TGCAGCGTAGGGGGCCGCTACGAGCAGGACTTC.

This clone appeared a few times. The chain has TRBV10-2 and TRBJ2-5, with 16 bases matching TRBD2. CDR3 length equals 16 residues. The ends lost 6 bases at V and 4 bases at J; junction bases unmatched: 5. Germline CDR1 and CDR2: WSHSY and SAAADI. Here the CDR3 DNA reads TGCGCCAGCAGGGGACTAGCGGGGGGGGTTAGAGAGACCCAGTACTTC. Translating gives CASRGLAGGVRETQYF.

This clone has just one count. The rearrangement joins TRBV29-1 to TRBJ2-1; D ambiguous. This CDR3 is built from 15 residues. From germline, CDR1 is SQVTM and CDR2 ANQGSEA. Trimming removed 7 bases from V and 0 bases from J, with 16 bases in between. The CDR3 sequence is CSGVGAVGSYNEQFF. The DNA of the CDR3 is TGCAGCGGGGTTGGTGCGGTTGGCTCCTACAATGAGCAGTTCTTC.

This clone has just one count. The chain joins TRBV28 to TRBJ1-5; D possibly corresponds to TRBD1 (5 bases). Germline values: CDR1 MDHEN, CDR2 SYDVKM. The CDR3 is 17 amino acids. V gave up 3 bases and J gave up 2 bases, with 17 bases separating them. The chain's CDR3 is CASSFRGTVRGNQPQHF. CDR3 nucleotide sequence: TGTGCCAGCAGTTTTCGGGGGACTGTCCGTGGCAATCAGCCCCAGCATTTT.

About this clone itself: The same CDR3 can be traced to other DNA sequences in this sample. The chain couples TRBV27 to TRBJ1-5; TRBD1 is a possible D gene (6 bases). The germline V and J ends were trimmed by 5 bases and 3 bases, with 11 bases remaining between them. The CDR3 extends over 14 amino acids. Germline V lookup: CDR1 MNHEY, CDR2 SMNVEV (reference sequence). Here the CDR3 reads CASSLRGINQPQHF. The CDR3 DNA reads as TGTGCCAGCAGTCTAAGGGGGATCAATCAGCCCCAGCATTTT.

This clone appeared once. V usage is TRBV2 and J usage is TRBJ1-2; tentative D call: TRBD1 (6 bases). Between the trimmed V and J ends, which lost 3 bases and 4 bases, there was a span of 24 bases. Germline V gene lookup returns CDR1 SNHLY and CDR2 FYNNEI. The CDR3 is 18 residues long. The CDR3 bases are TGTGCCAGCAGTGATGGTCCGGCAGGGGAAGCCGTTTCCTATGGCTACACCTTC. Translating gives CASSDGPAGEAVSYGYTF.

In this sample, this clone turned up a few times. The gene calls are TRBV5-4 and TRBJ2-1; 11 bases map to TRBD2. Unmatched junction bases numbered 10, after V lost 4 bases and J lost 4 bases. CDR1 is SGHNT and CDR2 is YYREEE in the germline V gene (reference sequence). This CDR3 has 17 residues. This CDR3 reads CASSPELAGGRYNEQFF. CDR3 nucleotide sequence: TGTGCCAGCAGCCCAGAATTAGCGGGGGGGCGGTACAATGAGCAGTTCTTC.

This clone was detected only a few times. This chain connects TRBV27 to TRBJ2-1; maybe TRBD2 (6 bases). This CDR3 spans 16 amino acids. Germline V gene lookup returns CDR1 MNHEY and CDR2 SMNVEV (reference sequence). V was cut by 5 bases and J by 6 bases, with 20 bases left in between. CDR3 nucleotides: TGTGCCAGCAGTGGGGGACTGCGACTAAGGTTCAATGAGCAGTTCTTC. Protein product: CASSGGLRLRFNEQFF.

This rearrangement joins TRBV7-2 to TRBJ2-1; possible D gene TRBD2, 7 bases. The CDR3 totals 15 residues. The V gene lost 5 bases and the J gene lost 4 bases, with 15 bases spanning the gap. Per the germline V gene, CDR1 is SGHTA and CDR2 is FQGNSA. The CDR3 DNA is TGTGCCAGCAGCACCGCGGGGGCGTTATACAATGAGCAGTTCTTC. Encoded protein: CASSTAGALYNEQFF.